This T cell receptor (beta chain) was observed in a study of blood T cell repertoires in COVID-19. Study summary: Samples representing acute and convalescent COVID-19 were sourced from the United States, Italy and Spain. The analysed material was cDNA or gDNA that came from T cells, B-cell-depleted T cells, or PBMCs.

The CDR3 loop spans 15 amino acids. Unmatched junction bases numbered 8, after V lost 3 bases and J lost 7 bases. The germline V gene has CDR1 KGHSH and CDR2 LQKENI. In the source study's methods: Estimated nucleated cell counts came from reference gene primer amplification. Sequencing used immunoSEQ multiplex PCR; TCRdb keeps in-frame clones, though not all of them. The V and J calls and clone size were taken over from that table, and D and trimming were inferred from the DNA. This table has about 260,000 clones, almost 85% appearing once. Sequencing used peripheral blood. This receptor was taken from a woman aged 80 or over with acute or convalescent COVID-19. The rearrangement uses TRBV18 and TRBJ1-5; 8 bases fit TRBD1. CDR3 amino acids: CASSPETGGKQPQHF. In DNA form, the CDR3 reads TGTGCCAGCTCACCCGAAACAGGGGGTAAGCAGCCCCAGCATTTT.